This T cell receptor (beta chain) emerged from a study of neurological immune-mediated disorders. The cDNA was generated by 5'RACE with 10-nucleotide random UMIs. Whenever a sequencing run was performed, it yielded over 190 million TCR-beta sequences from 15-18 subjects. TCRdb itself ran the 5' RACE reads through MiXCR, one entry per CDR3 protein. Among fewer than 70,000 distinct CDR3 sequences, around 10% were seen once, and the ten largest hold approximately 12%. The time point was: longitudinal time-point 2. Stored at -80 C, 2 million PBMCs were the source of the unsorted libraries. Germline CDR1 is WNHNN and CDR2 is SYGVQD (reference sequence). This CDR3 spans 14 amino acids. Deletions cut 3 bases from V and 3 bases from J, with 11 bases between. There are many counts of this clonotype. Its antigen is currently unknown. Study-wide results and caveats: The most TCR clonal expansion was seen in HTLV-1-associated myelopathy, and the least was seen in multiple sclerosis, which fell below healthy controls.

The chain links TRBV10-1 to TRBJ1-1, with unresolved D. Specimen: PBMCs. The TCR sequence derives from a man aged 25 to 40 in good health. The CDR3 DNA reads as TGCGCCAGCAGTGAAGCCCCAAGGGACACTGAAGCTTTCTTT. It translates to CASSEAPRDTEAFF.